The rows below give T cell receptor beta chains drawn from one sample of a study of cytomegalovirus exposure and HLA in healthy donors. The method was immunoSEQ multiplex PCR; TCRdb's version includes in-frame clones alone and lacks a portion of them. The table lists 150,000 or so clones, roughly 70% of them singletons. Sequencing used PBMCs. These receptors originate from a man under 40 in good health and CMV-seropositive. The CDR3 runs from the conserved cysteine through the conserved F or W. The D gene is left open where the match is weak. The size of a clone is reported for some rows only, either as once, few or many, or as a class for expanded clones.

clone_size | j_call | v_call | d_call | cdr3_aa | cdr3_nt
. | TRBJ2-1 | TRBV18 | . | CASSPPQRGIYNEQFF | TGTGCCAGCTCACCACCCCAACGGGGGATCTACAATGAGCAGTTCTTC
. | TRBJ2-2 | TRBV5-1 | TRBD2 | CASSLGLAANTGELFF | TGCGCCAGCAGCTTGGGACTAGCTGCGAACACCGGGGAGCTGTTTTTT
few | TRBJ2-1 | TRBV4-1 | . | CASSIDRVFGLAGSSSYNEQFF | TGCGCCAGCAGCATAGACAGGGTTTTTGGCCTAGCGGGCTCCAGCTCCTACAATGAGCAGTTCTTC
few | TRBJ2-1 | TRBV6-4 | . | CASSDSGRANEQFF | TGTGCCAGCAGTGACTCTGGCAGGGCAAATGAGCAGTTCTTC
. | TRBJ2-1 | TRBV19 | TRBD2 | CASSIGLAGVDEQFF | TGTGCCAGTAGTATAGGACTAGCGGGAGTGGATGAGCAGTTCTTC
few | TRBJ1-1 | TRBV16 | . | CASSQSTVAEAFF | TGTGCCAGCAGCCAATCCACAGTAGCTGAAGCTTTCTTT
. | TRBJ2-7 | TRBV18 | TRBD2 | CASSPISLAGPDEQYF | TGTGCCAGCTCACCAATCTCTCTAGCGGGTCCTGACGAGCAGTACTTC
. | TRBJ1-5 | TRBV30 | TRBD1 | CAWSQQGGSQPQHF | TGTGCCTGGAGCCAACAGGGGGGGAGTCAGCCCCAGCATTTT
. | TRBJ1-5 | TRBV30 | . | CAWSAEGPHQPQHF | TGTGCCTGGAGTGCGGAGGGACCCCACCAGCCCCAGCATTTT
once | TRBJ1-1 | TRBV2 | . | CASKSQGTTEAFF | TGTGCCAGCAAATCCCAGGGAACCACTGAAGCTTTCTTT
. | TRBJ1-2 | TRBV7-6 | TRBD1 | CASSLAPDREVANYGYTF | TGTGCCAGCAGCTTAGCCCCGGACAGGGAGGTGGCTAACTATGGCTACACCTTC
. | TRBJ2-3 | TRBV5-1 | . | CASSLNPGTDTQYF | TGCGCCAGCAGCTTGAACCCGGGTACGGATACGCAGTATTTT
once | TRBJ1-2 | TRBV30 | . | CACRRTANYGYTF | TGTGCCTGTCGACGGACTGCTAACTATGGCTACACCTTC
. | TRBJ2-7 | TRBV12-5 | TRBD1 | CASSPGTEGGEQYF | TGTGCTAGTAGCCCTGGGACAGAAGGTGGCGAGCAGTACTTC
. | TRBJ1-5 | TRBV18 | TRBD1 | CASSPRDSSISNQPQHF | TGTGCCAGCTCACCCCGGGACAGTTCTATTAGCAATCAGCCCCAGCATTTT
. | TRBJ1-1 | TRBV30 | . | CAWSVHVNTEAFF | TGTGCCTGGAGCGTACACGTGAACACTGAAGCTTTCTTT
. | TRBJ2-7 | TRBV28 | . | CASSGRVPHEQYF | TGTGCCAGCAGTGGCAGGGTTCCCCACGAGCAGTACTTC
. | TRBJ2-7 | TRBV27 | . | CASSFRGLGREQYF | TGTGCCAGCAGTTTCCGGGGGTTGGGACGCGAGCAGTACTTC
. | TRBJ2-7 | TRBV7-9 | TRBD2 | CSSSRTQDTSGRVSYEQYF | TGTTCCAGCAGCCGTACCCAGGACACTAGCGGGAGGGTCTCCTACGAGCAGTACTTC
. | TRBJ2-7 | TRBV10-2 | TRBD2 | CASSESFGLARSSYEQYF | TGCGCCAGCAGTGAGTCTTTCGGACTAGCCCGAAGCTCCTACGAGCAGTACTTC
. | TRBJ1-1 | TRBV2 | . | CASSSDYRVSTEAFF | TGTGCCAGCTCGAGCGACTACAGGGTCTCCACTGAAGCTTTCTTT
. | TRBJ2-1 | TRBV7-9 | TRBD2 | CASSPLLAGEQFF | TGTGCCAGCAGCCCTCTGCTAGCGGGTGAGCAGTTCTTC
. | TRBJ2-5 | TRBV6-5 | TRBD1 | CASSYLTGTGETQYF | TGTGCCAGCAGCTACTTAACCGGGACAGGGGAGACCCAGTACTTC
. | TRBJ2-7 | TRBV7-6 | TRBD2 | CASSRKGGRADEQYF | TGTGCCAGCAGCCGCAAGGGAGGGAGGGCTGACGAGCAGTACTTC
. | TRBJ2-7 | TRBV6-1 | . | CASTNSGGYEQYF | TGTGCCAGCACAAATAGCGGTGGGTACGAGCAGTACTTC
. | TRBJ2-1 | TRBV11-3 | . | CASSLGPSANNEQFF | TGTGCCAGCAGCTTGGGTCCTAGCGCCAACAATGAGCAGTTCTTC
. | TRBJ2-7 | TRBV4-1 | TRBD1 | CASSHRRQGAYEQYF | TGCGCCAGCAGCCACCGCAGACAGGGGGCGTACGAGCAGTACTTC
. | TRBJ2-1 | TRBV7-3 | TRBD2 | CASSPTSGSISEQFF | TGTGCCAGCAGCCCAACTAGCGGGAGTATCAGTGAGCAGTTCTTC
. | TRBJ1-5 | TRBV28 | . | CASSPFLGAHWKPQHF | TGTGCCAGCAGTCCATTCTTGGGGGCTCATTGGAAGCCCCAGCATTTT
. | TRBJ2-5 | TRBV20-1 | . | CSALRETQYF | TGCAGTGCTCTCAGAGAGACCCAGTACTTC
few | TRBJ2-2 | TRBV6-1 | TRBD2 | CASSVWTSGMNTGELFF | TGTGCCAGCAGTGTTTGGACTAGCGGTATGAACACCGGGGAGCTGTTTTTT
. | TRBJ2-6 | TRBV18 | TRBD1 | CASSLTGAGFSGANVLTF | TGTGCCAGCTCATTGACAGGGGCCGGTTTCTCTGGGGCCAACGTCCTGACTTTC
once | TRBJ2-1 | TRBV7-6 | TRBD1 | CASSHEGDRQFF | TGTGCCAGCAGCCATGAGGGGGACAGGCAGTTCTTC
. | TRBJ1-4 | TRBV5-8 | . | CASRATWGRGTNEKLFF | TGTGCCAGCAGGGCGACGTGGGGGAGGGGAACTAATGAAAAACTGTTTTTT
. | TRBJ1-1 | TRBV5-8 | . | CASSLTGNTEAFF | TGTGCCAGCAGCTTAACGGGGAACACTGAAGCTTTCTTT
. | TRBJ2-7 | TRBV7-6 | . | CASSAGVRAGRTYEQYF | TGTGCCAGCAGCGCCGGCGTGAGGGCGGGACGGACCTACGAGCAGTACTTC
. | TRBJ2-7 | TRBV21-1 | . | CASSKGVDGSGSLNEQYF | TGTGCCAGCAGCAAAGGGGTCGATGGTAGCGGGAGTCTAAACGAGCAGTACTTC
. | TRBJ1-5 | TRBV11-2 | . | CASSLEAPGPQHF | TGTGCCAGCAGCTTAGAAGCCCCTGGGCCCCAGCATTTT
. | TRBJ1-2 | TRBV13 | . | CASSPGTNDYGYTF | TGTGCCAGCAGCCCCGGGACAAACGACTATGGCTACACCTTC
. | TRBJ2-7 | TRBV10-1 | TRBD2 | CASSESTGGSSYEQYF | TGCGCCAGCAGTGAGTCGACGGGGGGGTCCTCCTACGAGCAGTACTTC
once | TRBJ1-4 | TRBV28 | . | CASSPGGGTNEKLFF | TGTGCCAGCAGTCCCGGGGGGGGGACTAATGAAAAACTGTTTTTT